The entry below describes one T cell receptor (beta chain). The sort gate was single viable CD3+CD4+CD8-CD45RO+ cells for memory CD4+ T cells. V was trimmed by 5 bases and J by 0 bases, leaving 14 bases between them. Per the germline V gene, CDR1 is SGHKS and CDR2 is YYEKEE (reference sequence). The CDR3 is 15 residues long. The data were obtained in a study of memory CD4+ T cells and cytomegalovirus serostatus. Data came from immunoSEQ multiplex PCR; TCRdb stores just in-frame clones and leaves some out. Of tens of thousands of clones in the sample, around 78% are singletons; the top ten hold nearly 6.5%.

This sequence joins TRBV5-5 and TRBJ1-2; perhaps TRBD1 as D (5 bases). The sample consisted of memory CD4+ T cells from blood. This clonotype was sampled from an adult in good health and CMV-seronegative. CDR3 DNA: TGTGCCAGCAGTTCAATGGGGGAAGCTAACTATGGCTACACCTTC. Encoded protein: CASSSMGEANYGYTF.